This TCR beta chain appears in the sequencing data of a study of monozygotic twins with inflammatory bowel disease. Per donor there was one draw, yielding a blood sample of roughly 2.5 ml. Starting material for each TCR library was roughly 3,300 ng of total RNA. TCRdb re-analyzed the 5' RACE reads; it lists each CDR3 protein once, without DNA. In all, the sample yields 120,000 to 150,000 distinct CDR3 sequences. The germline gives CDR1 DFQATT, CDR2 SNEGSKA (reference sequence). The CDR3 sequence is 16 residues long. The specimen sequenced was blood. V is TRBV20-1 and J is TRBJ1-1. The sequence was collected from a human donor with ulcerative colitis or Crohn's disease, or a healthy co-twin of an affected twin (not recorded which). CDR3 protein: CSARERRAPIDTEAFF.